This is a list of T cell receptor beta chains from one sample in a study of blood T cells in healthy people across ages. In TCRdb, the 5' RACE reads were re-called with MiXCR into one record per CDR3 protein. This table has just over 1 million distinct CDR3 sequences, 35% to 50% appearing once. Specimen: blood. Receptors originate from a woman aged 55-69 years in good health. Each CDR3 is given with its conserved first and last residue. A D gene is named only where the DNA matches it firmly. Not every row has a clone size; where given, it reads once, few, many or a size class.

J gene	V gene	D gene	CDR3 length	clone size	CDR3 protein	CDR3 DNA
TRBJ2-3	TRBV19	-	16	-	CASSIAQGRGTDTQYF	TGTGCCAGTAGTATAGCCCAGGGAAGGGGCACAGATACGCAGTATTTT
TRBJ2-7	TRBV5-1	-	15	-	CASSLTGTFSYEQYF	TGCGCCAGCAGCTTGACCGGGACATTCTCCTACGAGCAGTACTTC
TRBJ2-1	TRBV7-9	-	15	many	CASSPPEVGRDEQFF	TGTGCCAGCAGTCCCCCAGAGGTAGGGCGGGATGAGCAGTTCTTC
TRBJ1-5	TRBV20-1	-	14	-	CSASKGPSNQPQHF	TGCAGTGCCAGCAAGGGTCCTAGCAATCAGCCCCAGCATTTT
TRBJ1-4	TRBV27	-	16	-	CASSLNSGRADEKLFF	TGTGCCAGCAGTTTAAACTCCGGCAGGGCAGACGAAAAACTGTTTTTT
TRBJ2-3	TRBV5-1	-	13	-	CASSLKYTDTQYF	TGCGCCAGCAGCTTGAAGTATACAGATACGCAGTATTTT
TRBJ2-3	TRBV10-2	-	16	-	CASSESEPQPTDTLYF	TGCGCCAGCAGTGAGTCGGAGCCCCAGCCCACAGATACGCTGTATTTT
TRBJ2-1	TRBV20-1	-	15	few	CSASSAFTLNNEQFF	TGCAGTGCTAGTTCCGCGTTTACGTTAAACAATGAGCAGTTCTTC
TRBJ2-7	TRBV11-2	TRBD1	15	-	CASSLRYQGAYEQYF	TGTGCCAGCAGCTTACGGTACCAGGGGGCGTACGAGCAGTACTTC
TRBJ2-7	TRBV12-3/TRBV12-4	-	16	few	CASSWGPAVESYEQYF	TGTGCCAGCAGTTGGGGTCCGGCAGTGGAATCTTACGAGCAGTACTTC
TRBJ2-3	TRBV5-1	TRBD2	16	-	CASSSLGLPSTDTQYF	TGCGCCAGCAGCTCGTTGGGACTACCTAGCACAGATACGCAGTATTTT
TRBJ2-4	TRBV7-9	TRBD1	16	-	CASSQRTGILTGEQYF	TGTGCCAGCAGCCAAAGGACAGGGATCCTTACCGGGGAGCAGTACTTC
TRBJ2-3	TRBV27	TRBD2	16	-	CASSSHRTSGTDTQYF	TGTGCCAGCAGTTCCCATCGGACTAGCGGCACAGATACGCAGTATTTT
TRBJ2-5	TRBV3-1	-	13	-	CASMRLQNNEQYF	TGTGCCAGCATGAGGCTACAAAACAATGAGCAGTACTTC
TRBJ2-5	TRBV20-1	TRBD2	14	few	CSARVETSRETQYF	TGCAGTGCTAGAGTTGAGACTAGCCGAGAGACCCAGTACTTC
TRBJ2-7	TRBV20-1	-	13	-	CSASPLSGYEQYF	TGCAGTGCTAGTCCCTTGAGTGGTTACGAGCAGTACTTC
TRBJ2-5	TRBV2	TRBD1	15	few	CASRVDRGNQETQYF	TGTGCCAGCAGAGTAGACAGGGGGAACCAAGAGACCCAGTACTTC
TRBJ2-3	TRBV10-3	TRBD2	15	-	CAISQAGVSTDTQYF	TGTGCCATCAGTCAAGCGGGAGTGAGCACAGATACGCAGTATTTT
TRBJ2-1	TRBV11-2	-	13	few	CASSFAAHNEQFF	TGTGCCAGCAGCTTCGCCGCACACAATGAGCAGTTCTTC
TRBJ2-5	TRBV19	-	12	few	CASSIEGETQYF	TGTGCCAGTAGTATAGAGGGGGAGACCCAGTACTTC
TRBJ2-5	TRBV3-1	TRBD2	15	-	CVSTLGLVAGETQYF	TGTGTCAGCACCCTGGGACTAGTCGCAGGAGAGACCCAGTACTTC
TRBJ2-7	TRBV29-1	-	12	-	CSVRGYTYEQYF	TGCAGCGTGCGAGGGTACACCTACGAGCAGTACTTC
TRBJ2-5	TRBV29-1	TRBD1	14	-	CSVETGTGGREQYF	TGCAGCGTTGAGACGGGGACAGGGGGCAGGGAGCAGTACTTC
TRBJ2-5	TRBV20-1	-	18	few	CSARVNLRVSLKGETQYF	TGCAGTGCTAGAGTAAACCTCCGAGTCTCACTAAAGGGGGAGACCCAGTACTTC
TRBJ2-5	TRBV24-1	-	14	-	CATSVGGNQETQYF	TGTGCCACCAGTGTTGGGGGCAACCAAGAGACCCAGTACTTC
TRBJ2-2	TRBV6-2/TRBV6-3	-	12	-	CASRESHGELFF	TGTGCCAGTCGGGAGAGCCACGGGGAGCTGTTTTTT
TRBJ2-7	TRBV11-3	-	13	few	CASSLDGGSEQYF	TGTGCCAGCAGCTTAGATGGGGGTTCCGAGCAGTACTTC
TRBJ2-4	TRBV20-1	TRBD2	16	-	CSVAGLAGEGSDIQYF	TGCAGTGTTGCGGGACTAGCGGGAGAAGGGTCGGACATTCAGTACTTC
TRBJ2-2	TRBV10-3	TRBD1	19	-	CAISDPDRGKAGNTGELFF	TGTGCCATCAGTGACCCAGACAGGGGAAAGGCGGGAAACACCGGGGAGCTGTTTTTT
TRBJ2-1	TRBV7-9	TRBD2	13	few	CAGVAGAYSEQFF	TGTGCCGGGGTAGCGGGAGCTTACAGTGAGCAGTTCTTC
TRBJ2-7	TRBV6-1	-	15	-	CASSEIGTSYYEQYF	TGTGCCAGCAGTGAAATCGGGACTTCATACTACGAGCAGTACTTC
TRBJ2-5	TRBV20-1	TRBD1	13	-	CSAQDRGQETQYF	TGCAGTGCGCAGGACAGGGGACAAGAGACCCAGTACTTC
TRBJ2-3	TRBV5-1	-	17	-	CASSLAPVAGTTDTQYF	TGCGCCAGCAGCTTGGCCCCCGTGGCAGGTACCACAGATACGCAGTATTTT